These 25 T cell receptor beta chains were all obtained from the same sample, sequenced in a study of shared T cell receptors in the human thymus. Clones were sequenced by immunoSEQ multiplex PCR, and TCRdb holds only the in-frame ones, with some missing. The sample holds about 500,000 clones, 70% to 80% seen once. The data also belong to a second study, concerning human thymus T cells.

The specimen sequenced was thymocytes. The receptors originated from a boy less than two years old with a congenital heart defect.

V and J are TRBV4-1 and TRBJ2-2; 8 bases match TRBD2. The CDR3 runs 18 residues. V shed 0 bases and J 5 bases; nucleotides not matched to a gene: 11. Per the germline V gene, CDR1 is MGHRA and CDR2 is YSYEKL. The CDR3 protein is CASSQESTSGGGTGELFF. For the CDR3, the DNA is TGCGCCAGCAGCCAAGAATCAACTAGCGGAGGGGGAACCGGGGAGCTGTTTTTT.

CDR3 residues: CASSFLHQDRVGEKLFF. DNA for the CDR3: TGTGCCAGCAGTTTTCTTCACCAGGACAGGGTAGGAGAAAAACTGTTTTTT. J is TRBJ1-4 and V is TRBV28; 8 positions agree with TRBD1. Unmatched junction bases numbered 14, after V lost 3 bases and J lost 8 bases. Germline V gene sequence: CDR1 MDHEN, CDR2 SYDVKM. The CDR3 is 17 amino acids.

The gene calls are TRBV4-3 and TRBJ1-2; D is ambiguous. V was pared by 1 base and J by 8 bases, with 20 bases between. Germline V gene sequence: CDR1 LGHNA, CDR2 YSLEER. The CDR3 runs 16 residues. CDR3 amino acids: CASSQVLVPGPKGYTF. The CDR3 coding sequence is TGCGCCAGCAGCCAAGTCCTCGTACCGGGTCCGAAGGGCTACACCTTC.

This clone appeared a few times. This chain connects TRBV11-3 to TRBJ2-7, with D tentatively TRBD1 (7 bases). Per germline, CDR1 SGHNT and CDR2 YENEEA. V shed 5 bases and J shed 7 bases, with 21 bases lying between them. The CDR3 has 15 amino acids. CDR3 in DNA: TGTGCCAGCAGCCCTCGGATTGAGGGGGCGGGGGAGCAGTACTTC. Its protein is CASSPRIEGAGEQYF. Full variable domain (rest looked up from reference TRBV11-3 and TRBJ2-7): EAGVVQSPRYKIIEKKQPVAFWCNPISGHNTLYWYLQNLGQGPELLIRYENEEAVDDSQLPKDRFSAERLKGVDSTLKIQPAELGDSAVYLCASSPRIEGAGEQYFGPGTRLTVT.

The chain links TRBV4-1 to TRBJ2-1; TRBD2 is a possible D gene (6 bases). The CDR3 has 17 residues. The V gene's germline CDR1 is MGHRA and CDR2 YSYEKL. V was shortened by 1 base and J by 2 bases, with 15 bases between the two germline ends. The chain's CDR3 is CASSQVAGLVAYNEQFF. In nucleotides, the CDR3 is TGCGCCAGCAGCCAAGTGGCGGGGCTAGTAGCCTACAATGAGCAGTTCTTC.

V is TRBV5-1 and J is TRBJ2-5; 7 nucleotides agree with TRBD2. The V gene's germline CDR1 is SGHRS and CDR2 YFSETQ. The CDR3 runs to 15 residues. With 4 bases clipped from V and 7 bases from J, the junction kept 13 bases outside the gene matches. The CDR3 here is CASSTLAGPRGTQYF. In DNA, the CDR3 is TGCGCCAGCAGCACCTTAGCGGGCCCGAGAGGGACCCAGTACTTC.

The chain combines TRBV28 with TRBJ1-2, with D possibly matching TRBD1 (5 bases). The CDR3 spans 12 residues. Germline loops: CDR1 MDHEN, CDR2 SYDVKM. Trimming cost V 5 bases and J 8 bases, with 12 bases left between them. CDR3 amino acids: CASSRQGTGYTF. DNA of the CDR3: TGTGCCAGCAGTCGTCAGGGAACCGGCTACACCTTC.

The chain joins TRBV5-6 to TRBJ2-7; TRBD2 aligns across 8 bases. Losses at the gene ends were 1 base for V and 6 bases for J; bases not matched to a gene: 12. CDR3 length equals 16 residues. The V gene's germline CDR1 is SGHDT and CDR2 YYEEEE. CDR3 sequence: CASSLSSGSPRSEQYF. In nucleotides, the CDR3 is TGTGCCAGCAGCTTGTCGAGCGGGAGCCCCAGGTCCGAGCAGTACTTC.

The chain combines TRBV6-5 with TRBJ2-3, with a possible D match to TRBD2 (6 bases). Between the trimmed V and J ends, which lost 2 bases and 6 bases, there was a span of 6 bases. Germline values: CDR1 MNHEY, CDR2 SVGAGI. This CDR3 contains 12 residues. Here the CDR3 reads CASSYRGDTQYF. CDR3 in DNA: TGTGCCAGCAGTTACCGGGGGGATACGCAGTATTTT.

This chain links TRBV29-1 with TRBJ2-7, with 7 bases lining up with TRBD1. Germline V gene lookup returns CDR1 SQVTM and CDR2 ANQGSEA. Trimming took 7 bases from V and 2 from J; bases not matched to a gene: 5. There are 12 residues in the CDR3. The CDR3: CSAQGVTYEQYF. The CDR3 nucleotides read TGCAGCGCCCAGGGGGTTACCTACGAGCAGTACTTC.

The rearrangement uses TRBV30 and TRBJ2-3; TRBD1 aligns across 9 bases. Germline-derived CDR1 and CDR2 are GTSNPN and SVGIG (reference sequence). Trimming removed 1 base from V and 4 bases from J; junction bases left unmatched: 12. This CDR3 spans 17 amino acids. The CDR3 here is CAWSGNPGQGLADTQYF. Here the CDR3 DNA reads TGTGCCTGGAGTGGGAATCCGGGACAGGGTTTGGCAGATACGCAGTATTTT.

The V gene is TRBV6-1, the J gene TRBJ2-7; the D gene is possibly TRBD1 (5 bases). The CDR3 runs 14 residues. The germline gives CDR1 MNHNS, CDR2 SASEGT. Trimming left V 2 bases short and J 3 bases short, with 11 bases between. CDR3 region: CASSELGLNYEQYF. CDR3 DNA sequence: TGTGCCAGCAGTGAATTGGGGCTAAACTACGAGCAGTACTTC.

The chain recombines TRBV30 with TRBJ1-5; 7 bases are shared with TRBD1. The germline V gene encodes CDR1 GTSNPN and CDR2 SVGIG (reference sequence). The CDR3 runs 14 residues. V shed 0 bases and J 7 bases; nucleotides not matched to a gene: 6. CDR3 DNA sequence: TGTGCCTGGAGTGTCGGGCAGGGGGACCAGCCCCAGCATTTT. The encoded protein is CAWSVGQGDQPQHF.

This chain joins TRBV30 and TRBJ2-7; tentative D call: TRBD2 (5 bases). Germline V CDR1 and CDR2: GTSNPN, SVGIG (reference sequence). V was clipped by 2 bases and J by 2 bases, with 10 bases between them. The CDR3 loop spans 13 amino acids. The CDR3 spells CAWSQDSPYEQYF. The DNA of the CDR3 is TGTGCCTGGAGTCAGGACTCGCCCTACGAGCAGTACTTC.

V is TRBV27 and J is TRBJ2-5, with 10 bases matching TRBD2. CDR1 and CDR2 from the germline V gene are MNHEY and SMNVEV (reference sequence). There are 16 residues in the CDR3. J gave up 0 bases and V 8 bases, and 9 bases lay outside the gene matches. The CDR3 is CASRSGRAGYQETQYF. CDR3 sequence (DNA): TGTGCCAGCCGGAGCGGGAGGGCCGGGTACCAAGAGACCCAGTACTTC.

This chain joins TRBV2 and TRBJ2-7; D may be TRBD1 (5 bases). V lost 6 bases, J lost 1 base, and 22 bases lay in between. CDR1 is SNHLY and CDR2 is FYNNEI in the germline V gene. The CDR3 length is 17 residues. CDR3 coding DNA: TGTGCCAGCAGATCCCGAAAACAGGAAGGAAGGTCCTACGAGCAGTACTTC. Translating gives CASRSRKQEGRSYEQYF. Using reference TRBV2 and TRBJ2-7 for the parts outside the CDR3, the full variable domain is EPEVTQTPSHQVTQMGQEVILRCVPISNHLYFYWYRQILGQKVEFLVSFYNNEISEKSEIFDDQFSVERPDGSNFTLKIRSTKLEDSAMYFCASRSRKQEGRSYEQYFGPGTRLTVT.

This clone has more than one count but fewer than ten. The genes are TRBV25-1 and TRBJ1-2; possible D gene TRBD1, 5 bases. CDR3 length: 14 residues. Between the trimmed V and J ends, which lost 7 bases and 1 base, there was a span of 13 bases. The germline CDR1 and CDR2 sequences are MGHDK and SYGVNS. The CDR3 loop is CASKSRANNYGYTF. In DNA, the CDR3 is TGTGCCAGCAAATCCAGGGCTAATAACTATGGCTACACCTTC.

The chain joins TRBV11-3 to TRBJ2-1; possibly TRBD1 for D (6 bases). V was cut by 1 base and J by 6 bases, with 16 bases left in between. Germline lookup yields CDR1 SGHNT and CDR2 YENEEA. The CDR3 totals 16 residues. The CDR3 nucleotides read TGTGCCAGCAGCTTAGGGACCGGGACATTCGGCAATGAGCAGTTCTTC. Translating it yields CASSLGTGTFGNEQFF.

The CDR3 region has the DNA TGTGCCAGCAGCACTGTATCCGGGACAGGGATACACGAGCAGTACTTC. Amino acids: CASSTVSGTGIHEQYF. The rearrangement links TRBV27 to TRBJ2-7; 9 bases are a match to TRBD1. The CDR3 consists of 16 residues. V dropped 6 bases and J dropped 5; count of bases not matched to a gene: 14. The germline V gene has CDR1 MNHEY and CDR2 SMNVEV (reference sequence).

This chain connects TRBV30 to TRBJ2-7, with D possibly being TRBD1 (6 bases). Germline CDR1 is GTSNPN and CDR2 is SVGIG (reference sequence). V was shortened by 0 bases and J by 0 bases, with 9 bases between the two germline ends. This CDR3 comprises 14 residues. CDR3 protein: CAWSVRQVSYEQYF. Written as DNA, the CDR3 is TGTGCCTGGAGTGTACGACAGGTCTCCTACGAGCAGTACTTC.

This clone has just one count. The rearrangement uses TRBV11-3 and TRBJ1-1; a weak D match, TRBD1 (6 bases). Germline CDR1 SGHNT, CDR2 YENEEA. Deletions cut 2 bases from V and 3 bases from J, with 7 bases between. The CDR3 runs to 13 residues. The DNA for the CDR3 is TGTGCCAGCAGCTTACACAGGGACACTGAAGCTTTCTTT. Encoded protein: CASSLHRDTEAFF.

This chain links TRBV19 with TRBJ1-2; D perhaps matches TRBD1 (5 bases). The CDR3 contains 18 residues. Germline CDR1 and CDR2: LNHDA and SQIVND (reference sequence). V was clipped by 1 base and J by 3 bases, with 21 bases between them. CDR3 coding DNA: TGTGCCAGTAGTATAGTAAACAGCCTAACTACAGGATACTATGGCTACACCTTC. Amino acids: CASSIVNSLTTGYYGYTF.

The chain joins TRBV5-4 to TRBJ2-7; 11 nucleotides match TRBD2. Germline CDR1 reads SGHNT; CDR2 reads YYREEE (reference sequence). V lost 2 bases and J lost 4; bases outside the gene matches: 5. The CDR3 loop spans 15 amino acids. The CDR3 loop reads CASSFRGTSGYEQYF. For the CDR3, the DNA is TGTGCCAGCAGCTTTCGCGGGACTAGCGGATACGAGCAGTACTTC.

This clone was counted between two and nine times. The chain combines TRBV6-6 with TRBJ2-7, with TRBD2 matching over 10 bases. The CDR3 totals 14 residues. Germline V gives CDR1 MNHNY, CDR2 SVGAGI (reference sequence). V shed 6 bases and J 6 bases; nucleotides not matched to a gene: 8. The CDR3, as DNA: TGTGCCAGCAGGGAGCTAGCGGGAGCGGGCGAGCAGTACTTC. It encodes CASRELAGAGEQYF.

The chain is built from TRBV7-2 and TRBJ2-7; 11 bases line up with TRBD2. The CDR3 loop spans 19 amino acids. V trimming: 5 bases; J trimming: 0 bases; junction bases outside the gene matches: 15. The germline gives CDR1 SGHTA, CDR2 FQGNSA. The CDR3 region is CASSHNHTNLAGGSYEQYF. In DNA form, the CDR3 reads TGTGCCAGCAGCCATAACCACACAAATCTAGCGGGAGGCTCCTACGAGCAGTACTTC.